This T cell receptor (beta chain) was retrieved from a study of T cell responses to AZD1222 COVID-19 vaccine. General study results and limits: There were mostly white British donors and more females than males, and clonal diversity was possibly underestimated. Of the AZD1222 recipients, only five or six were seropositive at baseline.

Data came from immunoSEQ multiplex PCR; TCRdb stores just in-frame clones and leaves some out. In the table there are more than 130,000 clones, 90% of which are singletons. Comment on this clone: Its specificity is unknown.

Specimen: peripheral blood, collected on day 0 of AZD1222 vaccination. This TCR derives from an adult in good health.

The CDR3 coding sequence is TGTGCCAGTAGTACCACAGGGTCGGATGAGCAGTTCTTC. Its translation is CASSTTGSDEQFF. The chain combines TRBV19 with TRBJ2-1, with D possibly TRBD1 on 6 matching bases. The CDR3 sequence is 13 residues long. V dropped 4 bases and J dropped 8 bases, with 12 bases sitting between them. Germline CDR1 is LNHDA and CDR2 is SQIVND (reference sequence).